This T cell receptor (beta chain) was sequenced in a study of blood T cell repertoires in COVID-19. The study recruited people aged about 18 to 89 years across 24 US areas. Germline V gene lookup returns CDR1 MNHEY and CDR2 SVGAGI. Losses at the gene ends were 7 bases for V and 9 bases for J; bases not matched to a gene: 8. The CDR3 totals 14 residues. Repertoires were generated with immunoSEQ multiplex PCR, while TCRdb's copy carries only in-frame clones and drops some. The sample has a few hundred thousand clones; more than 70% are singletons. The clonotype comes from a man aged 40-49 years in a cohort exposed to, infected with or recovered from COVID-19 (not recorded which). The specimen sequenced was PBMCs or T cells enriched from blood (not recorded which). The chain combines TRBV6-5 with TRBJ2-1, with 11 positions matching TRBD2. In DNA, the CDR3 is TGTGCCAGCACCGAACTAGCGGGAGTTGGTGAGCAGTTCTTC. It codes for CASTELAGVGEQFF.